This TCR beta chain was sequenced in a study of T cell responses to AZD1222 COVID-19 vaccine. V lost 0 bases to trimming and J lost 6 bases; unmatched junction nucleotides: 5. Looked up from germline, CDR1 is SGHAT and CDR2 is FQNNGV. The CDR3 contains 15 residues. TCRdb keeps only in-frame clones here, not all; method: immunoSEQ multiplex PCR. The table includes about 130,000 clones, just over 85% detected once. Sample: peripheral blood, taken on day 0 of AZD1222 vaccination. The chain combines TRBV11-2 with TRBJ1-5; 7 nucleotides match TRBD1. The receptor was derived from an adult in good health. The CDR3 spells CASSLDGDSGQPQHF. For the CDR3, the DNA is TGTGCCAGCAGCTTAGATGGGGACAGCGGTCAGCCCCAGCATTTT.